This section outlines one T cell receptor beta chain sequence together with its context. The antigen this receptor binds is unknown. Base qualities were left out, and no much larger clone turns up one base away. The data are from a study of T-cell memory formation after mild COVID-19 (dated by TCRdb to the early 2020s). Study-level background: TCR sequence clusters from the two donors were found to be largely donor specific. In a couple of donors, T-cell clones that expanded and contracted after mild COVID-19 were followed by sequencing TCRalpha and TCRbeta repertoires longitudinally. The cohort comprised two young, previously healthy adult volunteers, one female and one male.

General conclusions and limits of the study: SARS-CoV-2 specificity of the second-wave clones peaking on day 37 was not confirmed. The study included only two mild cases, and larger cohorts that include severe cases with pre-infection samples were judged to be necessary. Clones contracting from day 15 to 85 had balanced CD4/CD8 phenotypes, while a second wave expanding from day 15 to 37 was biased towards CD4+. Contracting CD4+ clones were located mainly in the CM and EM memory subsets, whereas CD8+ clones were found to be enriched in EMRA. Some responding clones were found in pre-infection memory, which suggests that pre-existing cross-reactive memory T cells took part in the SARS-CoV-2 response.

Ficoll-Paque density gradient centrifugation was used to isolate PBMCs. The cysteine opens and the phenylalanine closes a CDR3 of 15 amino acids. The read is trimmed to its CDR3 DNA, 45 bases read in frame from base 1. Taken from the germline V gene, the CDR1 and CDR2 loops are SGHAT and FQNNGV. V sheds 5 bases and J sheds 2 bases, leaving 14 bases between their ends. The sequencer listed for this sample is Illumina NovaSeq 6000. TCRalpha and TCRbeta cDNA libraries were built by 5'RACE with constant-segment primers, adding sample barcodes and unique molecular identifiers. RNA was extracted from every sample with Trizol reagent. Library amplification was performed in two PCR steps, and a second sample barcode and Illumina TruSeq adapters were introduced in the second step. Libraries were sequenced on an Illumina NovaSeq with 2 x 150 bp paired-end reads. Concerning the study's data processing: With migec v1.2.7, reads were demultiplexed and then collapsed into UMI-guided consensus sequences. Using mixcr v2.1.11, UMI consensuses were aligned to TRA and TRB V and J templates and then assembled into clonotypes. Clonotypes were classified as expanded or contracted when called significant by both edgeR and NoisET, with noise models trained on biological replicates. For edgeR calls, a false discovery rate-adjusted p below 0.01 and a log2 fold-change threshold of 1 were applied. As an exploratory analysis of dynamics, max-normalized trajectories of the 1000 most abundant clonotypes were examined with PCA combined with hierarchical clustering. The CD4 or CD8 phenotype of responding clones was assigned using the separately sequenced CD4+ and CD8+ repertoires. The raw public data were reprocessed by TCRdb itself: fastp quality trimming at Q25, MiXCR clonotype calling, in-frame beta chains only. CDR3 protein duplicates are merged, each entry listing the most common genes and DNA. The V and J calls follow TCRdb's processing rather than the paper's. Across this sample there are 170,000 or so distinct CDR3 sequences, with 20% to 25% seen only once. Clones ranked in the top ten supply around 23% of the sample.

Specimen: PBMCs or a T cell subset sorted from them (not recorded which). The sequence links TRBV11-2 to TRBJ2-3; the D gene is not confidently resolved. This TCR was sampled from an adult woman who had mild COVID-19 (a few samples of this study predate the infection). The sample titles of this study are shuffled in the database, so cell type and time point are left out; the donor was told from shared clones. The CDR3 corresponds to CASSPSTHLTDTQYF. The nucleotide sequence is TGTGCCAGCAGCCCTTCTACACATCTCACAGATACGCAGTATTTT.